This T cell receptor (beta chain) emerged from a study of circulating and synovial CD4+ cells in juvenile arthritis. Notes on this clone: Its antigen remains unknown.

Study-wide results and limits: These repertoires were less diverse than bulk blood CD4 repertoires.

V lost 4 bases to trimming and J lost 1 base; unmatched junction nucleotides: 3. This CDR3 comprises 14 residues. Germline CDR1 and CDR2: SGHRS and YFSETQ. Produced via immunoSEQ multiplex PCR; TCRdb's table is partial and in-frame only. The top ten clones hold roughly 0.69% of a sample with around 30,000 clones, roughly 96% of them seen once. The chain carries TRBV5-1 and TRBJ2-5; 8 bases are a match to TRBD1. Sequencing was carried out using CD4+ T cells from blood. This TCR was recovered from a human donor with juvenile idiopathic arthritis. The CDR3: CASSVTGGQETQYF. CDR3 in DNA: TGCGCCAGCAGCGTAACAGGGGGCCAAGAGACCCAGTACTTC.